The clone carrying this TCR beta chain was detected a few times. This sample is part of a study of cytomegalovirus exposure and HLA in healthy donors. The primer mix had 60 Vbeta and 13 Jbeta primers. Generated by immunoSEQ multiplex PCR, the TCRdb table keeps only in-frame clones and is missing some. This table has roughly 300,000 clones, 70% to 90% appearing once. Germline lookup yields CDR1 SGHTA and CDR2 FQGNSA. CDR3 length: 16 residues. With 1 base removed from V and 5 bases from J, the gap between germline ends came to 18 bases. Sequencing used PBMCs. The chain is built from TRBV7-2 and TRBJ2-7; D unclear. The origin of this receptor is a man aged 35-49 years in good health and CMV-seropositive. CDR3 sequence reads: CASSLGARRSYNEQYF. CDR3 DNA: TGTGCCAGCAGCTTAGGCGCCAGACGGAGCTATAACGAGCAGTACTTC.